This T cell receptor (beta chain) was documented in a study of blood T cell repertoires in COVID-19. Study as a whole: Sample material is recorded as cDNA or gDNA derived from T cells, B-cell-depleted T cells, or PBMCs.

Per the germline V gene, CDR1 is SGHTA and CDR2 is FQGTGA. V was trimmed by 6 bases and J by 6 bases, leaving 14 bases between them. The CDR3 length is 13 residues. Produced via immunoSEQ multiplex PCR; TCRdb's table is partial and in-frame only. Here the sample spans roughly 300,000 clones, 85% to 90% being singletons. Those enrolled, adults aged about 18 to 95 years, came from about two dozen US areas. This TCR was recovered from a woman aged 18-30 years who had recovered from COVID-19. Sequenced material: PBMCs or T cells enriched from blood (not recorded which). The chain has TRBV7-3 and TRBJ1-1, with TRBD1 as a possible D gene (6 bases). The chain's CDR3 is CASSITTGSEAFF. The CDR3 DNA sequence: TGTGCCAGCAGTATCACAACAGGGTCTGAAGCTTTCTTT. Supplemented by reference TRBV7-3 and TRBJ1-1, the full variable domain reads GAGVSQTPSNKVTEKGKYVELRCDPISGHTALYWYRQSLGQGPEFLIYFQGTGAADDSGLPNDRFFAVRPEGSVSTLKIQRTERGDSAVYLCASSITTGSEAFFGQGTRLTVV.